These T cell receptor beta chains were read from a single sample in a study of cytomegalovirus exposure and HLA in healthy donors. Sequenced by immunoSEQ multiplex PCR; TCRdb stores in-frame clones only, minus some. The sample has 150,000 to 200,000 clones, 85% seen once; the top ten hold approximately 16%. Sequenced material: PBMCs. The receptors shown here come from a man aged 18 to 35 in good health and CMV-seropositive. CDR3s leave out the opening cysteine and the closing phenylalanine or tryptophan.

len: 14
v_gene: TRBV6-1
j_gene: TRBJ2-7
CDR3aa: ASSEARGEMGYEQY

len: 11
v_gene: TRBV28
j_gene: TRBJ1-1
CDR3aa: ASRGTLNTEAF

len: 12
v_gene: TRBV6-6
j_gene: TRBJ2-4
CDR3aa: ASSSGSAKNIQY

len: 10
v_gene: TRBV14
j_gene: TRBJ2-7
CDR3aa: ASSQGAYEQY

len: 12
v_gene: TRBV27
j_gene: TRBJ1-4
CDR3aa: ASRSGQVNEGLF

len: 9
v_gene: TRBV30
j_gene: TRBJ1-4
CDR3aa: AWSDRDVLF

len: 11
v_gene: TRBV6-5
j_gene: TRBJ2-2
CDR3aa: ASSYHSGGELF

len: 13
v_gene: TRBV11-2
j_gene: TRBJ2-1
CDR3aa: ASSLAVASYNEQF

len: 13
v_gene: TRBV12-5
j_gene: TRBJ1-5
CDR3aa: ASGSGVRSNQPQH

len: 15
v_gene: TRBV28
j_gene: TRBJ2-7
CDR3aa: ASSFSVTGMKEYEQY

len: 12
v_gene: TRBV5-4
j_gene: TRBJ1-6
CDR3aa: ASSPGTVNSPLH

len: 13
v_gene: TRBV10-3
j_gene: TRBJ2-1
CDR3aa: AISASGDSYNEQF

len: 13
v_gene: TRBV5-8
j_gene: TRBJ2-1
CDR3aa: ASSLRLASGDEQF

len: 13
v_gene: TRBV11-3
j_gene: TRBJ2-3
CDR3aa: ASSIPGGPPDTQY

len: 12
v_gene: TRBV6-5
j_gene: TRBJ1-5
CDR3aa: ASGQGSWNQPQH

len: 14
v_gene: TRBV28
j_gene: TRBJ2-3
CDR3aa: ASSFPSAGSTDTQY

len: 12
v_gene: TRBV2
j_gene: TRBJ1-2
CDR3aa: ASSDPSPNYGYT

len: 10
v_gene: TRBV6-5
j_gene: TRBJ2-7
CDR3aa: ASRTGSHEQY